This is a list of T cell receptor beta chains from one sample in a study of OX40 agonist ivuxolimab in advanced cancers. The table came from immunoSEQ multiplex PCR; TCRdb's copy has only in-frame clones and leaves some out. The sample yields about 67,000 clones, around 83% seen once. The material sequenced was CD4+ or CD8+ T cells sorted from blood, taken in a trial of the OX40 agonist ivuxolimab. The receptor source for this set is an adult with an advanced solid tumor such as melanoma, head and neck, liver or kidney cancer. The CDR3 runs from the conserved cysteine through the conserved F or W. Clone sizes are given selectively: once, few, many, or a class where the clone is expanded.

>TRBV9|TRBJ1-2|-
CASSVEGWGINYGYTF
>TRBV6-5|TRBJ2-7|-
CASSFGGAGAYEQYF
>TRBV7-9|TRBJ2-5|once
CASSLAQDRQETQHF
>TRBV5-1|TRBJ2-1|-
CASSVTSGGANEQFF
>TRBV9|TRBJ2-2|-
CASSGLAGGLGTGELFF
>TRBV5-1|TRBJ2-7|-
CASSVEQGASYEQYF
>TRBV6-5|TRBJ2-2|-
CASSYLASGELFF
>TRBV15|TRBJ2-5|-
CATSRDLPPETQYF
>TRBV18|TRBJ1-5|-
CASSPTQGNQPQHF
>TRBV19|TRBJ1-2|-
CASSILVPDEDYGYTF
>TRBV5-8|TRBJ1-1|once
CASSLLVGGTTEAFF
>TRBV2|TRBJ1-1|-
CASSVIAEAFF
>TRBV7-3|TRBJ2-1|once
CASSYRGHPYNEQFF
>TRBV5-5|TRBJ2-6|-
CASSSPGITGQKSGANVLTF
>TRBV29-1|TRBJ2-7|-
CSVEVRADTYEQYF
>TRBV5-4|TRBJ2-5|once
CASSLLQETQYF
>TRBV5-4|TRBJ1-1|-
CASILPVGSGGTEAFF
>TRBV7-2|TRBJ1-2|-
CASSRQGFYGYTF
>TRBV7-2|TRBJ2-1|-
CASSYQRGGEQFF
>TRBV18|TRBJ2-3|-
CASSPDPGTQYF
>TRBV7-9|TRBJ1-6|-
CASSLEVASPLHF
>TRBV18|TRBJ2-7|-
CASSTISYEQYF
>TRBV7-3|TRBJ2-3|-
CASSLNGGGTDTQYF
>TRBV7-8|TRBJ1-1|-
CASSFYAQQNTEAFF
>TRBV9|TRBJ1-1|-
CASSGGMVVTEAFF
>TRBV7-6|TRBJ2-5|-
CASSLYPGGETQYF
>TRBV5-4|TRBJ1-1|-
CASSLGDRAEAFF
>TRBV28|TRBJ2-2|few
CASSLWTSGGPRFF
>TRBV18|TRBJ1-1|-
CASSPSGMNTEAFF
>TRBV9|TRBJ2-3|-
CASSGTQRQTSTDTQYF
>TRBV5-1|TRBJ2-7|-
CASSFSGSSYEQYF
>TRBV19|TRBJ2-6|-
CASRDPRVSSGANVLTF
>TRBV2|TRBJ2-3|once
CASTATDTQYF
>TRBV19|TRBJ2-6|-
CATSGYLVGQGISGANVLTF
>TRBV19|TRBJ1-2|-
CASIQTGQIRANYGYTF
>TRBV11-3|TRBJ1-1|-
CASSQGGTEAFF
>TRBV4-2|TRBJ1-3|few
CASSFTTEGAAGNTIYF
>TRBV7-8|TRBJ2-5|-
CASSTFTETQYF
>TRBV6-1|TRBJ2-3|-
CASRGVGGDTQYF
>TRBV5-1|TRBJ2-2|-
CASSSLAGAGAGELFF